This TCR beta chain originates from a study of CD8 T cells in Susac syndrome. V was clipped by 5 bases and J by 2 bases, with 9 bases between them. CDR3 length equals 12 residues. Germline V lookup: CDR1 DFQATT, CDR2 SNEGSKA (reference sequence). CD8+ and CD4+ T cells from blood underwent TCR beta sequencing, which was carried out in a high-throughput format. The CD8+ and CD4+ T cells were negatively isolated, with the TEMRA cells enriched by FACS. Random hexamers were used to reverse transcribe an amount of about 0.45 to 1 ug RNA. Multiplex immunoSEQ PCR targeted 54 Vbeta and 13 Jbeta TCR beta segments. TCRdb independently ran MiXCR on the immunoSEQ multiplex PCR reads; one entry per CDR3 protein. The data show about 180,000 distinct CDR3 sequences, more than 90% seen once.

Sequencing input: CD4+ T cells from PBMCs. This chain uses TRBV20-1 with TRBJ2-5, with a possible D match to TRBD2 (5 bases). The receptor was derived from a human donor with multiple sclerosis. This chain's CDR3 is CSARGLQETQYF. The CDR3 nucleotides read TGCAGTGCTCGAGGGTTGCAAGAGACCCAGTACTTC.